A selection of T cell receptor beta chains follows, all from one sample in a study of blood T cells in healthy people across ages. TCRdb called the 5' RACE reads again in MiXCR, with one record for every CDR3 protein. Of about a million distinct CDR3 sequences in the sample, roughly 50% are singletons; the top ten hold roughly 23%. Sequenced sample: blood. These receptors originate from a woman aged 60-70 years in good health. Both conserved end residues are part of each CDR3. Fields, in order: J gene, V gene, D gene, clone size, CDR3 protein, CDR3 DNA. A D gene is named only where the DNA matches it firmly. Expanded clones get a size class; other rows say once, few or many, or leave the size out.

j_gene: TRBJ1-5; v_gene: TRBV5-1; d_gene: NA; abundance: NA; CDR3aa: CAGSHQPQHF; CDR3nt: TGCGCCGGCTCTCATCAGCCCCAGCATTTT
j_gene: TRBJ2-1; v_gene: TRBV28; d_gene: TRBD2; abundance: NA; CDR3aa: CASSPPRGGRDEQFF; CDR3nt: TGTGCCAGCAGTCCCCCTAGAGGCGGGAGGGATGAGCAGTTCTTC
j_gene: TRBJ1-2; v_gene: TRBV11-1; d_gene: TRBD1; abundance: NA; CDR3aa: CASSFDRAYGYTF; CDR3nt: TGTGCCAGCAGCTTTGACAGGGCCTATGGCTACACCTTC
j_gene: TRBJ2-7; v_gene: TRBV12-3/TRBV12-4; d_gene: TRBD1; abundance: few; CDR3aa: CASSSGTGEYEQYF; CDR3nt: TGTGCCAGCAGTTCCGGGACAGGGGAATACGAGCAGTACTTC
j_gene: TRBJ2-7; v_gene: TRBV13; d_gene: TRBD1; abundance: NA; CDR3aa: CASSPWGQGENAQYF; CDR3nt: TGTGCCAGCAGCCCCTGGGGACAGGGGGAAAACGCGCAGTACTTC
j_gene: TRBJ2-1; v_gene: TRBV18; d_gene: TRBD2; abundance: few; CDR3aa: CASSPVSAGAYNEQFF; CDR3nt: TGTGCCAGCTCACCGGTGTCGGCGGGGGCCTACAATGAGCAGTTCTTC
j_gene: TRBJ2-7; v_gene: TRBV11-2; d_gene: TRBD2; abundance: NA; CDR3aa: CASSPISGTSGTYEQYF; CDR3nt: TGTGCCAGCAGCCCGATCTCCGGGACTAGCGGGACCTACGAGCAGTACTTC
j_gene: TRBJ2-3; v_gene: TRBV5-1; d_gene: TRBD1; abundance: few; CDR3aa: CASSSGQGAPDTQYF; CDR3nt: TGCGCCAGCAGCTCGGGACAGGGGGCGCCGGATACGCAGTATTTT
j_gene: TRBJ2-3; v_gene: TRBV6-6; d_gene: NA; abundance: NA; CDR3aa: CASTIPGGTDTQYF; CDR3nt: TGTGCCAGTACGATTCCTGGGGGCACAGATACGCAGTATTTT
j_gene: TRBJ2-7; v_gene: TRBV6-1; d_gene: NA; abundance: NA; CDR3aa: CASTEKYEQYF; CDR3nt: TGTGCCAGCACCGAGAAGTACGAGCAGTACTTC
j_gene: TRBJ2-7; v_gene: TRBV25-1; d_gene: NA; abundance: once; CDR3aa: CASNSAMGTYEQYF; CDR3nt: TGTGCCAGCAATAGCGCGATGGGGACCTACGAGCAGTACTTC
j_gene: TRBJ2-4; v_gene: TRBV6-6; d_gene: NA; abundance: few; CDR3aa: CASSYRGDIQYF; CDR3nt: TGTGCCAGCAGTTACAGGGGGGACATTCAGTACTTC
j_gene: TRBJ2-7; v_gene: TRBV12-3/TRBV12-4; d_gene: NA; abundance: many; CDR3aa: CASSQTPYEQYF; CDR3nt: TGTGCCAGCAGCCAAACCCCCTACGAGCAGTACTTC
j_gene: TRBJ2-4; v_gene: TRBV7-2; d_gene: NA; abundance: NA; CDR3aa: CASSPPVAKNIQYF; CDR3nt: TGTGCCAGCAGTCCCCCCGTGGCCAAAAACATTCAGTACTTC
j_gene: TRBJ2-4; v_gene: TRBV12-3/TRBV12-4; d_gene: NA; abundance: NA; CDR3aa: CASSLADGRHIQYF; CDR3nt: TGTGCCAGCAGTTTGGCGGATGGGAGGCACATTCAGTACTTC
j_gene: TRBJ1-5; v_gene: TRBV30; d_gene: NA; abundance: NA; CDR3aa: CAWSGGYGQPQHF; CDR3nt: TGTGCCTGGAGTGGAGGGTATGGTCAGCCCCAGCATTTT
j_gene: TRBJ2-6; v_gene: TRBV5-1; d_gene: NA; abundance: NA; CDR3aa: CASSLVLDPFRTSGANVLTF; CDR3nt: TGCGCCAGCAGCTTGGTACTAGACCCCTTCCGCACCTCTGGGGCCAACGTCCTGACTTTC
j_gene: TRBJ2-3; v_gene: TRBV5-1; d_gene: NA; abundance: NA; CDR3aa: CASSLPPLGGRTGTQYF; CDR3nt: TGCGCCAGCAGCTTGCCTCCCCTTGGTGGGCGCACAGGTACGCAGTATTTT
j_gene: TRBJ2-2; v_gene: TRBV18; d_gene: NA; abundance: few; CDR3aa: CASSPLGTGELFF; CDR3nt: TGTGCCAGCTCACCACTGGGAACCGGGGAGCTGTTTTTT
j_gene: TRBJ2-1; v_gene: TRBV20-1; d_gene: NA; abundance: NA; CDR3aa: CSASILDELSDEQFF; CDR3nt: TGCAGTGCTAGCATCCTTGACGAATTGAGCGATGAGCAGTTCTTC
j_gene: TRBJ2-2; v_gene: TRBV30; d_gene: NA; abundance: NA; CDR3aa: CAWSVLAGEGGELFF; CDR3nt: TGTGCCTGGAGTGTACTGGCAGGGGAGGGCGGGGAGCTGTTTTTT
j_gene: TRBJ1-2; v_gene: TRBV6-6; d_gene: NA; abundance: NA; CDR3aa: CASTKTVNYGYTF; CDR3nt: TGTGCCAGCACGAAGACAGTTAACTATGGCTACACCTTC
j_gene: TRBJ1-4; v_gene: TRBV6-2/TRBV6-3; d_gene: NA; abundance: NA; CDR3aa: CASSYSGKLFF; CDR3nt: TGTGCCAGCAGTTACTCGGGAAAACTGTTTTTT
j_gene: TRBJ1-2; v_gene: TRBV5-1; d_gene: NA; abundance: NA; CDR3aa: CASGDSPTYGYTF; CDR3nt: TGCGCCAGCGGCGACTCCCCTACTTATGGCTACACCTTC
j_gene: TRBJ2-7; v_gene: TRBV28; d_gene: NA; abundance: NA; CDR3aa: CASEAEVHEQYF; CDR3nt: TGTGCCAGCGAAGCAGAGGTCCACGAGCAGTACTTC
j_gene: TRBJ2-1; v_gene: TRBV20-1; d_gene: TRBD2; abundance: NA; CDR3aa: CSAGLINPGLATLVYNEQFF; CDR3nt: TGCAGTGCTGGATTAATCAATCCGGGACTAGCGACCTTAGTCTACAATGAGCAGTTCTTC
j_gene: TRBJ1-6; v_gene: TRBV28; d_gene: TRBD1; abundance: NA; CDR3aa: CASSSPDRVGSPLHF; CDR3nt: TGTGCCAGCAGTTCACCGGACAGGGTCGGATCACCCCTCCACTTT
j_gene: TRBJ1-2; v_gene: TRBV28; d_gene: NA; abundance: few; CDR3aa: CASSSGDTSVYGYTF; CDR3nt: TGTGCCAGCAGTTCCGGAGACACCTCAGTCTATGGCTACACCTTC
j_gene: TRBJ2-7; v_gene: TRBV29-1; d_gene: TRBD2; abundance: NA; CDR3aa: CSVRGLADSYEQYF; CDR3nt: TGCAGCGTGCGGGGACTAGCGGATTCCTACGAGCAGTACTTC
j_gene: TRBJ1-1; v_gene: TRBV20-1; d_gene: NA; abundance: NA; CDR3aa: CSASTGLYTDAFF; CDR3nt: TGCAGTGCTAGTACAGGGCTTTACACTGATGCTTTCTTT
j_gene: TRBJ2-7; v_gene: TRBV6-2/TRBV6-3; d_gene: NA; abundance: few; CDR3aa: CASIDGLSYEQYF; CDR3nt: TGTGCCAGCATAGATGGACTCTCCTACGAGCAGTACTTC
j_gene: TRBJ2-7; v_gene: TRBV27; d_gene: TRBD2; abundance: NA; CDR3aa: CASSFGTSGRNEQYF; CDR3nt: TGTGCCAGCAGCTTCGGGACTAGCGGGAGGAACGAGCAGTACTTC
j_gene: TRBJ1-2; v_gene: TRBV24-1; d_gene: NA; abundance: few; CDR3aa: CATSVGANYGYTF; CDR3nt: TGTGCCACCAGTGTAGGGGCTAACTATGGCTACACCTTC